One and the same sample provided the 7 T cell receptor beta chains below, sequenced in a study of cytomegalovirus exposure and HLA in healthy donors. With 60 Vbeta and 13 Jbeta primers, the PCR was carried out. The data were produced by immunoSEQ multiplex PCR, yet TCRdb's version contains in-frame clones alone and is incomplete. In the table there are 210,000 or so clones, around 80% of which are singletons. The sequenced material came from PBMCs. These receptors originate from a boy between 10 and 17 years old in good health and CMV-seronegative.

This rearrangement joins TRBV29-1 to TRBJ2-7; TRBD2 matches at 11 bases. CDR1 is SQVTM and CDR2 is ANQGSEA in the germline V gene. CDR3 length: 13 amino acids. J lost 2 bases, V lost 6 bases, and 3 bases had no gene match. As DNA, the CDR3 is TGCAGCGTCGGGACTAGCGGCACCTACGAGCAGTACTTC. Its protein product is CSVGTSGTYEQYF.

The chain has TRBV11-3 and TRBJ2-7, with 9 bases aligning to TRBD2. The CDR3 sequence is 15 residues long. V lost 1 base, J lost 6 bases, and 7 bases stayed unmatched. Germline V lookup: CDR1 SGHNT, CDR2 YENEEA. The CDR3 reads CASSLAIAGVSEQYF. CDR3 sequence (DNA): TGTGCCAGCAGCTTAGCTATAGCGGGAGTAAGCGAGCAGTACTTC.

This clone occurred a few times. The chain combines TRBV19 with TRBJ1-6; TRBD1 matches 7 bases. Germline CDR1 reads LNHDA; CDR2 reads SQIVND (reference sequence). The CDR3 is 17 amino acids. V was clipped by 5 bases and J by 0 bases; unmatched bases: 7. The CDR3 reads CASSFSQGSSYNSPLHF. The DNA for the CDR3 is TGTGCCAGTAGTTTCTCACAGGGGAGCTCCTATAATTCACCCCTCCACTTT.

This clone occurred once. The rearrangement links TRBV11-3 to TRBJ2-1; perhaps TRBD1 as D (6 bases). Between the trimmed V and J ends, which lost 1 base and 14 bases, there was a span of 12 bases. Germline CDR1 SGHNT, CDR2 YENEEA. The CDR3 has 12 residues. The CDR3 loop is CASSLGGRGEFF. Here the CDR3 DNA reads TGTGCCAGCAGCTTAGGCGGCAGGGGTGAGTTCTTC. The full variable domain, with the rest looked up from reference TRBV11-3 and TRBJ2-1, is EAGVVQSPRYKIIEKKQPVAFWCNPISGHNTLYWYLQNLGQGPELLIRYENEEAVDDSQLPKDRFSAERLKGVDSTLKIQPAELGDSAVYLCASSLGGRGEFFGPGTRLTVL.

CDR3 coding DNA: TGTGCCAGTAGGGGACTAGCGGGGGAGGGAGATACGCAGTATTTT. The encoded protein is CASRGLAGEGDTQYF. The rearrangement links TRBV19 to TRBJ2-3, with 14 positions matching TRBD2. The CDR3 loop spans 15 amino acids. Per the germline V gene, CDR1 is LNHDA and CDR2 is SQIVND (reference sequence). With V trimmed by 6 bases and J by 5 bases, 4 bases remained unmatched.

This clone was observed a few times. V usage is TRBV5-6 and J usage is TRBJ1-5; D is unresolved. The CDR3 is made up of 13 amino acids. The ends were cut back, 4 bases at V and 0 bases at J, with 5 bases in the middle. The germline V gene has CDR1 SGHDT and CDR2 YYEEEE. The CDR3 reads CASSRYSNQPQHF. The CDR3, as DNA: TGTGCCAGCAGCCGCTATAGCAATCAGCCCCAGCATTTT.

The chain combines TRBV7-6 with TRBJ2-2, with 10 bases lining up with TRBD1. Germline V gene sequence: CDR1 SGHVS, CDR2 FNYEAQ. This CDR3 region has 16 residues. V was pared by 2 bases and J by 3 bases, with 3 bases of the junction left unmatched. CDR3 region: CASSLSGTGDTGELFF. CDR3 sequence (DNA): TGTGCCAGCAGCTTATCCGGGACAGGGGACACCGGGGAGCTGTTTTTT.